This TCR beta chain was recovered during a study of blood T cell repertoires in COVID-19. On the study more broadly: From the United States, Italy and Spain came samples of acute and convalescent COVID-19. T cells, B-cell-depleted T cells, or PBMCs supplied cDNA or gDNA.

In the authors' workflow: Amplification from reference gene primers served as the basis for estimated nucleated cell counts. Sequencing used immunoSEQ multiplex PCR; TCRdb keeps in-frame clones, though not all of them. D and trimming come from the DNA, and the V and J calls and clone size come from that table. The sample has around 110,000 clones, roughly 88% seen once. Sequencing input: peripheral blood. The clonotype comes from a man aged 45 to 65 with active or convalescent COVID-19.

CDR3 coding DNA: TGTGCCAGCAGCATAATGGACGGGGTTGGAAACACCATATATTTT. Translation gives CASSIMDGVGNTIYF. The chain has TRBV7-2 and TRBJ1-3, with unresolved D. From germline, CDR1 is SGHTA and CDR2 FQGNSA. Between the trimmed V and J ends, which lost 5 bases and 3 bases, there was a span of 14 bases. The CDR3 consists of 15 residues.